The 27 T cell receptor beta chains below were found in one sample sequenced in a study of cytomegalovirus exposure and HLA in healthy donors. This PCR relied on a set of 60 Vbeta primers and 13 Jbeta primers. TCRdb's copy holds only in-frame clones and misses some; the assay was immunoSEQ multiplex PCR. The sample contains about 200,000 clones, around 70% of which appear only once. What was sequenced was PBMCs. All receptors derive from a man aged 40-49 years in good health and CMV-seropositive.

CDR3 in amino acids: CASSPRTGFNEKLFF. Written as DNA, the CDR3 is TGTGCCAGCAGTCCGCGGACAGGGTTTAATGAAAAACTGTTTTTT. The V and J genes are TRBV28 and TRBJ1-4; 8 nucleotides line up with TRBD1. This CDR3 region has 15 residues. The V and J ends lost 5 bases and 4 bases, in that order; junction bases with no gene match: 6. The germline V gene encodes CDR1 MDHEN and CDR2 SYDVKM.

The chain combines TRBV23-1 with TRBJ1-4; no definite D call. TRBV23-1 is treated as an ORF (open reading frame) with a function not yet certain. The CDR3 length is 18 residues. V shed 0 bases and J shed 0 bases, with 14 bases lying between them. CDR3 loop: CASSQSMGGRPTNEKLFF. For the CDR3, the DNA is TGCGCCAGCAGTCAATCGATGGGAGGGCGCCCAACTAATGAAAAACTGTTTTTT.

The V call is TRBV28, the J call TRBJ1-4, with D unresolved. CDR1 is MDHEN and CDR2 is SYDVKM in the germline V gene. The CDR3 runs 17 residues. Deletions cut 3 bases from V and 0 bases from J, with 14 bases between. This chain's CDR3 is CASSFEEYVATNEKLFF. For the CDR3, the DNA is TGTGCCAGCAGTTTTGAGGAGTACGTTGCAACTAATGAAAAACTGTTTTTT.

This clone was recorded only once. CDR3 nucleotides: TGTGCCAGCAGTTCAACCGGGACAGGGGGAACCGGGGAGCTGTTTTTT. Translating it yields CASSSTGTGGTGELFF. This chain links TRBV28 with TRBJ2-2; 11 bases map to TRBD1. CDR1 is MDHEN, CDR2 SYDVKM, per germline. Trimming removed 4 bases from V and 5 bases from J; junction bases left unmatched: 6. This CDR3 is 16 amino acids long. Full variable domain (remainder filled in from reference TRBV28 and TRBJ2-2): DVKVTQSSRYLVKRTGEKVFLECVQDMDHENMFWYRQDPGLGLRLIYFSYDVKMKEKGDIPEGYSVSREKKERFSLILESASTNQTSMYLCASSSTGTGGTGELFFGEGSRLTVL.

The rearrangement joins TRBV2 to TRBJ2-5; the match to TRBD2 covers 8 bases. V shed 8 bases, J shed 2 bases, and the junction held 7 bases outside the gene matches. The CDR3 loop spans 14 amino acids. Germline assignment: CDR1 SNHLY and CDR2 FYNNEI. In nucleotides, the CDR3 is TGTGCCAGCGGGGGACTAGTGGGGCAAGAGACCCAGTACTTC. Amino acids: CASGGLVGQETQYF.

The chain recombines TRBV28 with TRBJ2-5; 8 bases are a match to TRBD2. The CDR3 is made up of 16 amino acids. V shed 5 bases and J 1 base; nucleotides not matched to a gene: 9. Germline values: CDR1 MDHEN, CDR2 SYDVKM. DNA for the CDR3: TGTGCCAGCAGTCCCCGTGGAGCGGGGGCCCAAGAGACCCAGTACTTC. It yields the protein CASSPRGAGAQETQYF.

This chain connects TRBV5-8 to TRBJ1-5, with no clear D. The CDR3 extends over 14 amino acids. V lost 0 bases and J lost 5, with 9 bases in between. Per the germline V gene, CDR1 is SGHTS and CDR2 is YDEGEE. CDR3 protein: CASSLARAHQPQHF. The CDR3 DNA reads as TGTGCCAGCAGCTTGGCGAGGGCCCATCAGCCCCAGCATTTT. Filled out from reference TRBV5-8 and TRBJ1-5, the complete variable domain reads EAGVTQSPTHLIKTRGQQATLRCSPISGHTSVYWYQQALGLGLQFLLWYDEGEERNRGNFPPRFSGRQFPNYSSELNVNALELEDSALYLCASSLARAHQPQHFGDGTRLSIL.

Comments on this clone: An end of the junction differs from the germline gene, which may be a read error. The genes are TRBV7-8 and TRBJ1-1, with 7 bases aligning to TRBD1. This CDR3 is 15 amino acids long. Germline-derived CDR1 and CDR2 are SGHVS and FQNEAQ. CDR3 sequence (DNA): TGTGCCAACAGCTTAGGGGGCGGGGGGTTCACTGAAGCTTTCTTT. Protein: CANSLGGGGFTEAFF.

In this sample, this clone turned up a few times. In DNA form, the CDR3 reads TGCGCCAGCAGCTTAGGAGACAGGTCTGGGGCCAACGTCCTGACTTTC. Amino acids: CASSLGDRSGANVLTF. The rearrangement uses TRBV5-1 and TRBJ2-6, with a possible D match to TRBD1 (6 bases). V was trimmed by 2 bases and J by 1 base, leaving 10 bases between them. Germline V CDR1 and CDR2: SGHRS, YFSETQ. This CDR3 has 16 residues.

Worth noting for this clone: Additional DNA sequences in this sample encode the identical CDR3. The chain recombines TRBV4-1 with TRBJ2-6, with TRBD2 identical over 7 bases. The CDR3 is made up of 16 amino acids. The trim removed 1 base at V and 1 base at J, leaving 1 base unmatched. From germline, CDR1 is MGHRA and CDR2 YSYEKL. The CDR3 protein is CASSQVGGSGANVLTF. The CDR3 nucleotides are TGCGCCAGCAGCCAAGTGGGGGGGTCTGGGGCCAACGTCCTGACTTTC.

The chain links TRBV4-1 to TRBJ2-3; 10 positions agree with TRBD2. Germline trimming cut 5 bases from V and 8 bases from J; bases unmatched to any gene: 10. Per the germline V gene, CDR1 is MGHRA and CDR2 is YSYEKL. This CDR3 comprises 15 residues. CDR3 nucleotides: TGCGCCAGCAGCAACCGAGCGGGGGGGTCAGGTACGCAGTATTTT. It translates to CASSNRAGGSGTQYF.

The chain has TRBV27 and TRBJ1-2; no firm D call. This CDR3 has 15 residues. The V end was cut by 6 bases, the J end by 2 bases, with 16 bases between. Germline V gives CDR1 MNHEY, CDR2 SMNVEV (reference sequence). As DNA, the CDR3 is TGTGCCAGCAGGATTGCAAATCAGGTCAACTATGGCTACACCTTC. Residues: CASRIANQVNYGYTF.

This clone was picked up a small number of times. The chain combines TRBV7-2 with TRBJ1-6, with D maybe TRBD1 (6 bases). The germline V and J ends were trimmed by 2 bases and 0 bases, with 14 bases remaining between them. CDR3 length equals 18 residues. Per the germline V gene, CDR1 is SGHTA and CDR2 is FQGNSA. The CDR3 protein is CASSLQGLRSSYNSPLHF. CDR3 in DNA: TGTGCCAGCAGCTTACAGGGGTTACGAAGCTCCTATAATTCACCCCTCCACTTT. The full variable domain, in which reference TRBV7-2 and TRBJ1-6 provide the parts outside the CDR3, is GAGVSQSPSNKVTEKGKDVELRCDPISGHTALYWYRQSLGQGLEFLIYFQGNSAPDKSGLPSDRFSAERTGGSVSTLTIQRTQQEDSAVYLCASSLQGLRSSYNSPLHFGNGTRLTVT.

This rearrangement joins TRBV19 to TRBJ1-2; 7 bases match TRBD1. The CDR3 length is 11 residues. V lost 3 bases to trimming and J lost 10 bases; unmatched junction nucleotides: 2. Germline V gives CDR1 LNHDA, CDR2 SQIVND (reference sequence). CDR3 residues: CASSIGTVYTF. In DNA form, the CDR3 reads TGTGCCAGTAGTATTGGGACAGTCTACACCTTC.

The chain is built from TRBV19 and TRBJ2-7; 7 bases agree with TRBD1. Looked up from germline, CDR1 is LNHDA and CDR2 is SQIVND (reference sequence). V was pared by 5 bases and J by 6 bases, with 1 base of the junction left unmatched. This CDR3 is built from 11 residues. The CDR3, as DNA: TGTGCCAGTAGTCCAGGGGGCGAGCAGTACTTC. Translation: CASSPGGEQYF.

J is TRBJ1-2 and V is TRBV27; D perhaps matches TRBD1 (5 bases). V lost 0 bases and J 5 bases, leaving 10 bases between the germline ends. There are 14 residues in the CDR3. Germline lookup yields CDR1 MNHEY and CDR2 SMNVEV (reference sequence). The CDR3 region has the DNA TGTGCCAGCAGTTTATCTCGGGCAGGGTATGGCTACACCTTC. Its translation is CASSLSRAGYGYTF.

This clone came up a few times. The chain uses TRBV6-1 and TRBJ1-2, with D possibly matching TRBD1 (5 bases). CDR1 and CDR2 (germline): MNHNS, SASEGT. The CDR3 sequence is 14 residues long. Trimming pared 6 bases from V and 6 bases from J, leaving 17 bases between. The DNA for the CDR3 is TGTGCCAGCAGCGATACAGGCCGACTAGATGGCTACACCTTC. It specifies CASSDTGRLDGYTF.

In this sample, this clone turned up once. V usage is TRBV10-3 and J usage is TRBJ1-1; 8 positions match TRBD1. CDR1 and CDR2 from the germline V gene are ENHRY and SYGVKD. With V trimmed by 0 bases and J by 3 bases, 6 bases remained unmatched. The CDR3 extends over 16 amino acids. The CDR3 DNA is TGTGCCATCAGTGAGTCGGCAGGGGGCCGCGACACTGAAGCTTTCTTT. Its protein is CAISESAGGRDTEAFF.

The chain employs TRBV6-1 and TRBJ2-1; 8 nucleotides line up with TRBD1. Germline CDR1 and CDR2: MNHNS and SASEGT. The CDR3 has 16 residues. With V trimmed by 3 bases and J by 5 bases, 9 bases remained unmatched. The CDR3 bases are TGTGCCAGCAGTGACTATTGGACAGGGACGGACAATGAGCAGTTCTTC. Translated: CASSDYWTGTDNEQFF.

The chain employs TRBV18 and TRBJ2-5; a possible D gene is TRBD2 (6 bases). Germline loops: CDR1 KGHSH, CDR2 LQKENI. The V end was cut by 5 bases, the J end by 3 bases, with 10 bases between. The CDR3 sequence is 13 residues long. The CDR3 coding sequence is TGTGCCAGCTCAAGGGGCGGGGAAGAGACCCAGTACTTC. It specifies CASSRGGEETQYF.

This clone was observed a single time. The chain combines TRBV4-3 with TRBJ2-6, with D uncertain. The CDR3 extends over 19 amino acids. Trimming took 0 bases from V and 2 from J, leaving 17 bases between them. Germline V CDR1 and CDR2: LGHNA, YSLEER. CDR3 in DNA: TGCGCCAGCAGCCAAGACGATGTTACTTCACTACCTGGGGCCAACGTCCTGACTTTC. Encoded protein: CASSQDDVTSLPGANVLTF.

This clone was counted only a few times. CDR3 protein: CASSEGPGAYEQYF. The CDR3 nucleotides read TGTGCCAGCAGTGAAGGGCCGGGGGCCTACGAGCAGTACTTC. The J gene is TRBJ2-7, the V gene TRBV2; TRBD2 is a possible D gene (6 bases). Germline V gene data show CDR1 as SNHLY and CDR2 as FYNNEI. The CDR3 totals 14 residues. V lost 1 base, J lost 2 bases, and 9 bases lay in between.

This clone was counted only a few times. This chain connects TRBV19 to TRBJ1-6; the match to TRBD1 covers 8 bases. Germline V lookup: CDR1 LNHDA, CDR2 SQIVND (reference sequence). The CDR3 has 14 residues. Trimming took 6 bases from V and 6 from J; bases not matched to a gene: 4. CDR3 amino acids: CASRVQGGNSPLHF. CDR3 DNA sequence: TGTGCCAGTAGGGTACAGGGGGGTAATTCACCCCTCCACTTT.

This sequence joins TRBV2 and TRBJ2-3, with 7 bases that match TRBD2. The germline V gene has CDR1 SNHLY and CDR2 FYNNEI. The junction had 12 bases not matched to a gene; V was cut back by 7 bases and J by 2 bases. This CDR3 has 16 amino acids. The CDR3 loop reads CASTSRGSGATDTQYF. For the CDR3, the DNA is TGTGCCAGCACCTCTCGGGGGAGCGGGGCCACAGATACGCAGTATTTT.

CDR3 DNA sequence: TGTGCCAGCAGTTTAAGGCCAGGGTCACTTATGAACACTGAAGCTTTCTTT. It is translated as CASSLRPGSLMNTEAFF. This sequence joins TRBV27 and TRBJ1-1, with D perhaps matching TRBD1 (5 bases). Germline V gene lookup returns CDR1 MNHEY and CDR2 SMNVEV (reference sequence). CDR3 size: 17 residues. V lost 2 bases and J 0 bases, leaving 16 bases between the germline ends.

J is TRBJ2-2 and V is TRBV6-1; D perhaps matches TRBD1 (6 bases). Trimming pared 7 bases from V and 4 bases from J, leaving 13 bases between. CDR1 and CDR2 (germline): MNHNS, SASEGT. There are 14 residues in the CDR3. The CDR3 is CASNSDRPTGELFF. The CDR3 nucleotides are TGTGCCAGCAATTCGGACAGACCCACCGGGGAGCTGTTTTTT.

This clone occurred a few times. The V call is TRBV6-1, the J call TRBJ2-7; a weak D match, TRBD1 (6 bases). Trimming took 7 bases from V and 4 from J, leaving 17 bases between them. CDR1 is MNHNS, CDR2 SASEGT, per germline. The CDR3 loop spans 14 amino acids. The chain's CDR3 is CASTRLPTGYEQYF. The CDR3 DNA follows: TGTGCCAGCACCAGGCTACCGACAGGATACGAGCAGTACTTC.